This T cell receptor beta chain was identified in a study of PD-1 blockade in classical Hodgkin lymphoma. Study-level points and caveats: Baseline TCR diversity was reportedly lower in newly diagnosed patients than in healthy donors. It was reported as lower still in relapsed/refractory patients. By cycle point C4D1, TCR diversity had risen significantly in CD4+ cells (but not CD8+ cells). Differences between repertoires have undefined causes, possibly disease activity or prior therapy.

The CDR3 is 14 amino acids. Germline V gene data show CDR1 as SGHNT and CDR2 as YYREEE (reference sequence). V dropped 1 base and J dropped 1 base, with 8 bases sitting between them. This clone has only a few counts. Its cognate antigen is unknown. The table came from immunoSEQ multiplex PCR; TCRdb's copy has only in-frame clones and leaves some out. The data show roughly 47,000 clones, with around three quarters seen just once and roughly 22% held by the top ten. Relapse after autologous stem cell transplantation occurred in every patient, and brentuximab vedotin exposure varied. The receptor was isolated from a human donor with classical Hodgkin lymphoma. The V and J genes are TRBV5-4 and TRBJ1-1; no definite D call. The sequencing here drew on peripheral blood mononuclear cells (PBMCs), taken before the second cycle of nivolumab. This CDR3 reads CASSLTEGNTEAFF. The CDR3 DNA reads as TGTGCCAGCAGCTTGACGGAGGGGAACACTGAAGCTTTCTTT.